This T cell receptor (beta chain) comes out of a study of T cells in Graves' hyperthyroidism and ophthalmopathy. Amplification targeted TCR beta CDR3 regions from RNA transcripts. First-round RT-PCR of the TCR CDR3 relied on the HTBI primer set. MiXCR, run by TCRdb on the multiplex PCR reads, gives a single entry per CDR3 protein. The sample includes 550,000 to 850,000 distinct CDR3 sequences, approximately 18% of them seen just once. Points from the study as a whole: In the analysis, a 13 V-J model separated ophthalmopathy from stable hyperthyroidism.

Those patients with uncontrolled infection, other autoimmune disease, pregnancy or lactation were excluded. This clonotype has a count of ten or more. Its antigen is not identified. The CDR3 runs to 15 residues. Trimming stripped 4 bases from V and 4 bases from J, with 17 bases between. The V gene's germline CDR1 is SGHVS and CDR2 FNYEAQ. The sequencing input was blood. This rearrangement joins TRBV7-6 to TRBJ2-7, with a weak D call TRBD2 (6 bases). This TCR was recovered from a woman between 45 and 65 years old with Graves' hyperthyroidism that later progressed to Graves' ophthalmopathy. CDR3 region: CASSSLGLGLYEQYF. The CDR3 coding sequence is TGTGCCAGCAGCTCCCTAGGCTTGGGACTTTACGAGCAGTACTTC.